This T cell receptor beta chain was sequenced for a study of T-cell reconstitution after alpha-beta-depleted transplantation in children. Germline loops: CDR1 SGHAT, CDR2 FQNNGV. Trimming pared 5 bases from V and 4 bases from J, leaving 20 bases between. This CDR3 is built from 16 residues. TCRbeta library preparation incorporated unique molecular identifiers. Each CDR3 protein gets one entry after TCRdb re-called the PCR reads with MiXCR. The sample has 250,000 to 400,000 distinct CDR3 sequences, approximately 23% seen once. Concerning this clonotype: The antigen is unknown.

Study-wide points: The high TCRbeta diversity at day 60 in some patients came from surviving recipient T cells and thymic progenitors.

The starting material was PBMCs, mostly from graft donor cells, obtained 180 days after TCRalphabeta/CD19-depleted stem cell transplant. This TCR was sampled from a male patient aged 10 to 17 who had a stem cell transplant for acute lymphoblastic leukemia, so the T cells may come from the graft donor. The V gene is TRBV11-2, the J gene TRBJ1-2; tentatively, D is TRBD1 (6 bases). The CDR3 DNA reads TGTGCCAGCAGCCAAACGGCAGGGGCGTCTCCCTATGGCTACACCTTC. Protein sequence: CASSQTAGASPYGYTF. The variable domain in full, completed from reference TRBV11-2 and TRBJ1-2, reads EAGVAQSPRYKIIEKRQSVAFWCNPISGHATLYWYQQILGQGPKLLIQFQNNGVVDDSQLPKDRFSAERLKGVDSTLKIQPAKLEDSAVYLCASSQTAGASPYGYTFGSGTRLTVV.